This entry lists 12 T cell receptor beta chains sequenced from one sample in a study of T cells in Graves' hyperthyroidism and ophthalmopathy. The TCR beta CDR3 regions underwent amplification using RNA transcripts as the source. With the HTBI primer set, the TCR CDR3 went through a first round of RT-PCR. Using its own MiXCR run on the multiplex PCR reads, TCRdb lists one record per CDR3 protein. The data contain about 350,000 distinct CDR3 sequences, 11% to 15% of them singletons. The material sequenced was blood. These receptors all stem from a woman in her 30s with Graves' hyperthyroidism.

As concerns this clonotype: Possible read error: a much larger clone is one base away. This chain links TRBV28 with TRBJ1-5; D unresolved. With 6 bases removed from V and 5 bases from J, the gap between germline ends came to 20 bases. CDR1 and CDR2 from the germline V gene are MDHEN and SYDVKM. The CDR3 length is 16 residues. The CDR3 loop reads CASRSGAGSIDQPQHF. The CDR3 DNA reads TGTGCCAGCAGGTCCGGAGCGGGCTCGATCGATCAGCCCCAGCATTTT.

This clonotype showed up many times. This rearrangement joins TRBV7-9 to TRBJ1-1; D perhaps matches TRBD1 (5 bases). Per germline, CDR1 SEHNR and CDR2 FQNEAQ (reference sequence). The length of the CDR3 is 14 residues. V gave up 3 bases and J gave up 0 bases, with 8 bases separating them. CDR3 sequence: CASSLGDLNTEAFF. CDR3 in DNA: TGTGCCAGCAGCTTGGGGGACCTGAACACTGAAGCTTTCTTT.

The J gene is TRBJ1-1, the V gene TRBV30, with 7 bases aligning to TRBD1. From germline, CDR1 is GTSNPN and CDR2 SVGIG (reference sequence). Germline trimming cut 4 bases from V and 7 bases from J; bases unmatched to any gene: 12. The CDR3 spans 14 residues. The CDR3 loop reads CAWNEQGRRNEAFF. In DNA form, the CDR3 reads TGTGCCTGGAACGAACAGGGGAGGAGGAATGAAGCTTTCTTT. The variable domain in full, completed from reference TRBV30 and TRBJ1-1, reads SQTIHQWPATLVQPVGSPLSLECTVEGTSNPNLYWYRQAAGRGLQLLFYSVGIGQISSEVPQNLSASRPQDRQFILSSKKLLLSDSGFYLCAWNEQGRRNEAFFGQGTRLTVV.

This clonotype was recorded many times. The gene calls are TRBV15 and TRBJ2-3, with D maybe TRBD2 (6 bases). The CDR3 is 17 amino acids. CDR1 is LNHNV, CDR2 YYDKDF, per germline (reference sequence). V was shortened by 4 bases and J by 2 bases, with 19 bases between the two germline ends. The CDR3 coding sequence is TGTGCCACCAGCACGGGGGTGATTGACATAGCCACAGATACGCAGTATTTT. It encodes CATSTGVIDIATDTQYF.

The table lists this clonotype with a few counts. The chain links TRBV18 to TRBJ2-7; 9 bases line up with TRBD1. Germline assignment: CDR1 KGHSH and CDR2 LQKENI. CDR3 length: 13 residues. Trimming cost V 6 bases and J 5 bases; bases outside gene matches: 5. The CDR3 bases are TGTGCCAGCTCGGGACAGGGTAAAAACGAGCAGTACTTC. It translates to CASSGQGKNEQYF.

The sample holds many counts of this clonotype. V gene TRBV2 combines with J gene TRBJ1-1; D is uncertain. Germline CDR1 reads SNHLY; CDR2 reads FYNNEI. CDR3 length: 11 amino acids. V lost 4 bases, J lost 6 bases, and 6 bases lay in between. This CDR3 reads CASSVLSEAFF. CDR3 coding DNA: TGTGCCAGCAGTGTTCTCTCTGAAGCTTTCTTT.

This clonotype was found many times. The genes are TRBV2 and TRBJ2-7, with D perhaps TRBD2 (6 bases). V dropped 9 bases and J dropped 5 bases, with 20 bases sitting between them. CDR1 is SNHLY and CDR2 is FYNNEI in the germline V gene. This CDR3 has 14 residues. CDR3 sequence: CASTAGRGDHEQYF. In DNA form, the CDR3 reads TGTGCCAGTACGGCGGGACGAGGAGACCACGAGCAGTACTTC.

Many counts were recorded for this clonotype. The CDR3: CASSEGRAGKETQYF. DNA for the CDR3: TGTGCCAGCAGTGAAGGCAGGGCCGGAAAAGAGACCCAGTACTTC. The chain joins TRBV6-1 to TRBJ2-5; a possible D gene is TRBD1 (5 bases). Germline-derived CDR1 and CDR2 are MNHNS and SASEGT. The V and J ends lost 1 base and 3 bases respectively, with 12 bases between them. This CDR3 region has 15 residues.

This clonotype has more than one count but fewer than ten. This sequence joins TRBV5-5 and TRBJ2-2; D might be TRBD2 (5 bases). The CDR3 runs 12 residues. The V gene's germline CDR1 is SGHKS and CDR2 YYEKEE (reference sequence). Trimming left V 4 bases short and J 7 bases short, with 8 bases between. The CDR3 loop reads CASSRDYGELFF. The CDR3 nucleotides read TGTGCCAGCAGCCGGGATTACGGGGAGCTGTTTTTT. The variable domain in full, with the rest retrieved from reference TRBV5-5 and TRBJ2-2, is DAGVTQSPTHLIKTRGQQVTLRCSPISGHKSVSWYQQVLGQGPQFIFQYYEKEERGRGNFPDRFSARQFPNYSSELNVNALLLGDSALYLCASSRDYGELFFGEGSRLTVL.

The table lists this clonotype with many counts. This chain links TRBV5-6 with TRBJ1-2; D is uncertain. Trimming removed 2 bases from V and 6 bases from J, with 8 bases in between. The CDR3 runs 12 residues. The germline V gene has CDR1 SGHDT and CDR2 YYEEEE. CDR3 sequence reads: CASSFGDDGYTF. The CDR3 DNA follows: TGTGCCAGCAGCTTCGGGGATGATGGCTACACCTTC.

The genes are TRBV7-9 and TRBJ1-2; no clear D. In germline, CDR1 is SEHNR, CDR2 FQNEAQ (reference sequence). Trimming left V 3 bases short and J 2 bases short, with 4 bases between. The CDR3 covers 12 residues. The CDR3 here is CASSFENYGYTF. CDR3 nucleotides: TGTGCCAGCAGCTTTGAGAACTATGGCTACACCTTC.

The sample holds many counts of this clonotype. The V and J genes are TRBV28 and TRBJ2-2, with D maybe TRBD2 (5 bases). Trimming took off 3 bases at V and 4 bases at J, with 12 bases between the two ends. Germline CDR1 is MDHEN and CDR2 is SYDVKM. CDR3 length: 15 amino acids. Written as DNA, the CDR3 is TGTGCCAGCAGTTTTCGGACTGTTAGCACCGGGGAGCTGTTTTTT. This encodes CASSFRTVSTGELFF.